This T cell receptor (beta chain) was identified in a study of blood T cell repertoires in COVID-19 (TCRdb year 2020). Regarding the study in general: The collaborator samples originated in the United States, Italy and Spain and spanned the acute and convalescent phases of COVID-19. The prospective study material was composed of cDNA or gDNA derived from T cells, B-cell-depleted T cells, or PBMCs. The dataset comprised deeply sampled blood TCRbeta repertoires from subjects exposed to, actively infected with, or recovered from COVID-19. A freely available public database, intended as a resource for researchers studying the immune response to SARS-CoV-2, is where the repertoires were released. The samples were drawn from the first 160 participants of the ongoing ImmuneRACE study and from 950 to 1,500 subjects provided by 6 global collaborators. Nearly every sample came with metadata listing a de-identified subject ID, COVID-19 status, age in years and sex. HLA class I and class II types, where available, came from metadata supplied by the sample provider rather than from assay-based typing. Broad study findings and their caveats: How much clinical and demographic metadata was included differed by source and by participant, and the metadata was provided uncurated.

The immunoSEQ Assay, a bias-controlled multiplex PCR, was used to amplify TCRbeta CDR3 regions from genomic DNA. In the paper's pipeline: The number of nucleated cells in each sample was estimated by amplification of reference gene primers within the assay. To quantify the absolute abundance of each unique TCRbeta CDR3 rearrangement, sequence reads were collapsed and filtered. For each sample, productive Simpson clonality was calculated by taking the square root of Simpson's diversity index across productive rearrangements. In TCRdb, the immuneACCESS table is reduced to in-frame sequences with V and J assigned. These tables do not hold every clone; where another copy was compared, an unresolved V gene accounts for under half, and the others remain unexplained. V, J and clone size are those of that table, while D and trimming were read from the DNA. The sample includes over 100,000 clones, with approximately 88% observed a single time. The top ten clonotypes cover about 0.8% of the sample.

Remarks on this clone: Its specific antigen is unknown. Base qualities are missing; no much larger clone stands one base away.

Whole blood was collected in K2EDTA tubes by collaborating institutions according to the institutions' own protocols. Collaborator samples were shipped for TCRbeta analysis as frozen whole blood, isolated PBMCs, or DNA extracted from either sample type. The sequence came from an older woman with acute or convalescent COVID-19. Sequencing used peripheral blood.

The CDR3 reads as follows: CASTVTGYNSPLHF. The nucleotide sequence is given as TGTGCCAGCACCGTAACAGGATATAATTCACCCCTCCACTTT. This sequence uses TRBV28 and TRBJ1-6; the D gene is possibly TRBD1, with 5 bases matching. The V and J ends are trimmed by 7 bases and 4 bases, leaving 11 bases between them. Its CDR3 holds 14 amino acids, cysteine through phenylalanine. Only the CDR3 region is kept as DNA, spanning 42 bases read in frame from base 1. The germline V gene provides CDR1 MDHEN and CDR2 SYDVKM.